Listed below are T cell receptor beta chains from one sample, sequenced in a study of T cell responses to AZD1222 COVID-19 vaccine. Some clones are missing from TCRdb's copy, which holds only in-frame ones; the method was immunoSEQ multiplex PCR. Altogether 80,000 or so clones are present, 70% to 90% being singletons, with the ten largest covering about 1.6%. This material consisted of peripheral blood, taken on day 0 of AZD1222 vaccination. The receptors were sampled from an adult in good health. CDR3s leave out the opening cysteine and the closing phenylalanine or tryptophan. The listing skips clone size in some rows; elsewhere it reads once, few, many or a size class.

cdr3_aa: ASSLESQPQH; v_call: TRBV7-9; clone_size: .
cdr3_aa: ASSQQGGTEAF; v_call: TRBV3-1/TRBV3-2; clone_size: once
cdr3_aa: ASGDRSGRTSYEQY; v_call: TRBV7-2; clone_size: .
cdr3_aa: ASSLPGQAYNSPLH; v_call: TRBV7-2; clone_size: .
cdr3_aa: ASSARDVMNTEAF; v_call: TRBV9; clone_size: .
cdr3_aa: ASSPTVQLIGDTQY; v_call: TRBV18; clone_size: .
cdr3_aa: ASSPPGVDSNQPQH; v_call: TRBV23-1; clone_size: .
cdr3_aa: ASSQGADNEQF; v_call: TRBV3-1/TRBV3-2; clone_size: .
cdr3_aa: ASSGDPFTGELF; v_call: TRBV7-3; clone_size: .
cdr3_aa: ASSLDKWDWRGYT; v_call: TRBV11-2; clone_size: .
cdr3_aa: ASRGGFLGKNEQF; v_call: TRBV25-1; clone_size: .
cdr3_aa: ASSIGGGGPVYNEQF; v_call: TRBV19; clone_size: .
cdr3_aa: SASSFEGVLEEQF; v_call: TRBV29-1; clone_size: .
cdr3_aa: ATSRVWNTEAF; v_call: TRBV15; clone_size: .
cdr3_aa: ASSLSRGNTIY; v_call: TRBV7-2; clone_size: .
cdr3_aa: SVVFSSGYNEQF; v_call: TRBV29-1; clone_size: .
cdr3_aa: SATGQSSGNTIY; v_call: TRBV29-1; clone_size: .
cdr3_aa: ASSAEGGRSANTIY; v_call: TRBV9; clone_size: .
cdr3_aa: ASRKGQGFSYEQY; v_call: TRBV2; clone_size: .
cdr3_aa: ASSLTAYATNEKLF; v_call: TRBV28; clone_size: .
cdr3_aa: ASSHGRPGDYSNTEAF; v_call: TRBV4-3; clone_size: once
cdr3_aa: ASSRQGARETQY; v_call: TRBV18; clone_size: .
cdr3_aa: ASSPKGLTVRGQY; v_call: TRBV7-2; clone_size: .
cdr3_aa: ASSLALSRGSYNEQF; v_call: TRBV7-8; clone_size: once
cdr3_aa: SVMVNTEAF; v_call: TRBV29-1; clone_size: .
cdr3_aa: ASSLAIGQNTEAF; v_call: TRBV5-1; clone_size: .
cdr3_aa: ASSQDPRDRETQY; v_call: TRBV4-2; clone_size: .
cdr3_aa: ASRDRATPGNTIY; v_call: TRBV6-1; clone_size: .
cdr3_aa: ASSVGPGATASVTETQY; v_call: TRBV9; clone_size: .
cdr3_aa: ASSTRQGSDTQY; v_call: TRBV6-6; clone_size: .
cdr3_aa: ASSPESTGNTIY; v_call: TRBV18; clone_size: once
cdr3_aa: ASSPRGPLILTNQPQH; v_call: TRBV5-8; clone_size: .
cdr3_aa: ATSDSGTGSYNEQF; v_call: TRBV24-1; clone_size: once
cdr3_aa: ASSPPGLSADTQY; v_call: TRBV6-5; clone_size: few
cdr3_aa: ASSLRTGGANTEAF; v_call: TRBV5-6; clone_size: .
cdr3_aa: ASRAGGSIGYT; v_call: TRBV19; clone_size: .
cdr3_aa: ASRPTTGTETQY; v_call: TRBV6-6; clone_size: .
cdr3_aa: ASSPRNQETQY; v_call: TRBV7-3; clone_size: .
cdr3_aa: ASSRTGTNTEAF; v_call: TRBV6-6; clone_size: .
cdr3_aa: ASTASGGVNEQF; v_call: TRBV6-5; clone_size: .
cdr3_aa: AISESLDLNTEAF; v_call: TRBV10-3; clone_size: .
cdr3_aa: ASSFWREGHNEQF; v_call: TRBV7-2; clone_size: .